This TCR beta chain was found in a study of blood T cells in healthy people across ages. In this sample, this clonotype turned up many times. The authors ran a second PCR of roughly 6 to 11 cycles using a sample-barcoded 5' primer and a J-beta primer mix. TCRdb reprocessed the 5' RACE reads via MiXCR and lists one record per CDR3 protein. This table has some 750,000 distinct CDR3 sequences, about 20% appearing once. Trimming left V 5 bases short and J 0 bases short, with 13 bases between. The CDR3 covers 15 residues. Germline-derived CDR1 and CDR2 are SGHTA and FQGTGA. This TCR came from a man aged 65-85 years in good health. The material sequenced was blood. V gene TRBV7-3 combines with J gene TRBJ1-2; D may be TRBD1 (6 bases). For the CDR3, the DNA is TGTGCCAGCAGCCCCGGTGCAGGGGCTAACTATGGCTACACCTTC. It translates to CASSPGAGANYGYTF.